This entry concerns a single T cell receptor (beta chain). Here immunoSEQ multiplex PCR was the method, and the copy in TCRdb shows in-frame clones only, minus some. Of roughly 40,000 clones detected, 90% appear once; the ten largest clones hold 0.43%. The data belong to a study of T cell changes during pregnancy in multiple sclerosis. From germline, CDR1 is SGHAT and CDR2 FQNNGV. Between the trimmed V and J ends, which lost 5 bases and 6 bases, there was a span of 13 bases. CDR3 length equals 13 residues. The TCR originated in a female donor with multiple sclerosis, enrolled in a pregnancy study. The J gene is TRBJ1-2, the V gene TRBV11-2; a possible D gene is TRBD1 (6 bases). The sequences come from CD4+ T cells from peripheral blood mononuclear cells, collected in the third trimester of pregnancy. CDR3 loop: CASSIGQLDGYTF. The CDR3 DNA sequence: TGTGCCAGCAGCATAGGACAGTTGGATGGCTACACCTTC.